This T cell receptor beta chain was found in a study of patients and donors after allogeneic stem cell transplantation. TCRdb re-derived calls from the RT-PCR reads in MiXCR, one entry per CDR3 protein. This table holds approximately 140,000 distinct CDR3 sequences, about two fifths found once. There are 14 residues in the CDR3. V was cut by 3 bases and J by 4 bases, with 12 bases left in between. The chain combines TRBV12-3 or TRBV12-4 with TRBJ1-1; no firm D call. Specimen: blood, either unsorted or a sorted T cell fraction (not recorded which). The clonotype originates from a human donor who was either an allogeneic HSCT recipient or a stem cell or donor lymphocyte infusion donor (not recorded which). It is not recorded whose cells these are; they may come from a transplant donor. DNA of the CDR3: TGTGCCAGCAGTTTTTCGTGGGAGGCCACTGAAGCTTTCTTT. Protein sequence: CASSFSWEATEAFF.